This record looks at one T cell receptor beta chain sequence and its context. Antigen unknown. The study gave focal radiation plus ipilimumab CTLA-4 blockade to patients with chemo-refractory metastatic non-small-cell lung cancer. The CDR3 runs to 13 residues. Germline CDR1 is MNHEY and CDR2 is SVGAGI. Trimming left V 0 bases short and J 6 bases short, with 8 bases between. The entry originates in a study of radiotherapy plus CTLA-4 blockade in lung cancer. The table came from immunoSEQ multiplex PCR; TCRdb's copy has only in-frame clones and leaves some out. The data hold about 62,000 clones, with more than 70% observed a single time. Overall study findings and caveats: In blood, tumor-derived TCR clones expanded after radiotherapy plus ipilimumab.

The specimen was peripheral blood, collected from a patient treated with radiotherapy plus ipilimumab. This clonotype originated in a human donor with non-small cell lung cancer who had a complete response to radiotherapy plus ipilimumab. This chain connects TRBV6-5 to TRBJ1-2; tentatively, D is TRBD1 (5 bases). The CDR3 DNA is TGTGCCAGCAGTTACTCGATCAGGGATGGCTACACCTTC. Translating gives CASSYSIRDGYTF.